The present entry profiles one T cell receptor beta chain with its context. What antigen it recognizes has not been identified. No per-base quality is available; no much larger clone lies one base away. The sample originates from a study of T cell responses to AZD1222 COVID-19 vaccine (dated by TCRdb to about 2021). For the wider study: AZD1222 recipients with second doses at about 4 weeks or about 12 weeks were pooled, because spike-specific TCR depth and breadth did not differ between schedules. A total of 230 to 250 trial participants underwent TCR sequencing, of whom roughly 210 received two doses of AZD1222 and about 25 received two doses of the MenACWY control vaccine. Trial participants were enrolled into age subgroups of 18-55, 56-69 and 70-plus years, which contained about 160, 30 and 59 TCR-sequenced participants, respectively.

Looking up the germline V gene (reference sequence) yields CDR1 GTSNPN and CDR2 SVGIG. Measured from the cysteine to the phenylalanine, the CDR3 is 14 residues long. The CDR3 DNA has 42 bases and is translated from base 1. The trim is 3 bases for V and 3 bases for J, with a gap of 12 bases between the germline ends. Sample time point, as interpreted from the label and publication: baseline before first vaccination. The vaccinee samples were drawn from two UK trials, COV001 and COV002, one of which was a single-blind randomized controlled phase 2/3 trial testing AZD1222 (ChAdOx1 nCoV-19) in healthy adults. Trial participant PBMC samples were collected at day 0 and day 28 after the second dose for TCRbeta chain sequencing. What the research found in general, with its limitations: Because no day 14 peak-response samples were available, the repertoires could be characterized only after the peak T cell response. The 56-69-year group was small, and its depth increase did not reach significance, likely because of low power. The vaccine-associated CD4 TCRs covered the entire spike protein, and the dominant responses fell in regions 160-218 and 743-854. Conclusions about previously exposed vaccinees are limited, since just six or seven AZD1222 recipients were seropositive for SARS-CoV-2 at baseline. Participants were mostly white British and included more females than males, and it was suggested by the authors that clonal diversity may have been underestimated. A significant rise in spike-specific TCR breadth and depth was observed after two AZD1222 doses relative to day 0 and relative to MenACWY recipients. Reportedly, almost half of the unique spike-specific TCRs recognized epitopes lying outside the regions that are mutated in the B.1.351 and B.1.1.7 variants.

The CDR3 regions of human TCRbeta chains were analyzed by immunosequencing. The authors' analysis ran thus. TCRs in the repertoires were matched against a reference library of SARS-CoV-2-specific TCRs that had been generated with the MIRA antigen-specificity platform. Breadth was defined as the fraction of unique TCRs that were SARS-CoV-2-associated. Depth was defined as the fraction of total T cells that were SARS-CoV-2-associated. Each spike-specific TCR was assigned to its reactive spike region and to a CD4 or CD8 class using the MIRA data. Log10-transformed breadth and depth values were compared by one-way ANOVA with Sidak's multiple comparisons tests. The source is immuneACCESS, and TCRdb retained only in-frame sequences with V and J called. Part of the clones is not carried over; for the studies checked, unresolved V genes explain less than half of this, and the remainder is unexplained. V and J calls and clone size are those listed in that table; D and trimming were worked out from the DNA. For this sample there are 150,000 to 200,000 clones; just under 90% appear just once. The biggest ten clones account for roughly 6.5% of the sample.

The sample was peripheral blood, taken on day 0 of AZD1222 vaccination. The source of this sequence is an adult in good health. The V and J segments used are TRBV30 and TRBJ1-5; the D gene is perhaps TRBD1, from 6 matching bases. Here is the DNA: TGTGCCTGGAGAGGACAGACGAACAATCAGCCCCAGCATTTT. Translation gives CAWRGQTNNQPQHF.